Listed below are T cell receptor beta chains from one sample, sequenced in a study of control samples from healthy donors and cancer patients. Clones were read by immunoSEQ multiplex PCR, and TCRdb kept only the in-frame ones, dropping some. The table includes more than 150,000 clones, around 90% detected once. Material: blood. These TCRs come from a woman in her thirties in good health. Both conserved end residues are part of each CDR3. Each record gives: D gene, clone size, J gene, V gene, CDR3 protein, CDR3 DNA. D genes are given only for firm matches. Clone size appears in some rows only: once, few, many, or a class for an expanded clone.

>NA|NA|TRBJ2-4|TRBV28
CASSSPAKNIQYF
TGTGCCAGCAGCTCCCCGGCCAAAAACATTCAGTACTTC
>NA|NA|TRBJ2-2|TRBV13
CASSLTSPSGELFF
TGTGCCAGCAGCTTAACCAGCCCTAGCGGGGAGCTGTTTTTT
>TRBD1|NA|TRBJ2-7|TRBV28
CASSLWGDSTYEQYF
TGTGCCAGCAGTTTATGGGGGGACAGTACCTACGAGCAGTACTTC
>TRBD2|NA|TRBJ2-7|TRBV14
CASSQAGGSPGTSNYEQYF
TGTGCCAGCAGCCAAGCGGGGGGGTCCCCCGGGACTAGCAACTACGAGCAGTACTTC
>NA|NA|TRBJ2-3|TRBV28
CASSSGQLTDTQYF
TGTGCCAGCAGTTCAGGACAGCTTACAGATACGCAGTATTTT
>NA|NA|TRBJ2-5|TRBV7-2
CASSLAPTVRGTQYF
TGTGCCAGCAGCTTAGCCCCGACAGTCCGGGGGACCCAGTACTTC
>TRBD1|NA|TRBJ1-4|TRBV6-1
CASSATSGTGGEKLFF
TGTGCCAGCAGTGCAACCTCCGGGACAGGGGGAGAAAAACTGTTTTTT
>NA|once|TRBJ1-1|TRBV4-3
CASSQELETEAFF
TGCGCCAGCAGCCAAGAGCTGGAAACTGAAGCTTTCTTT
>NA|NA|TRBJ2-5|TRBV5-1
CASSLSAFGLEETQYF
TGCGCCAGCAGCTTGTCGGCTTTCGGATTGGAAGAGACCCAGTACTTC
>TRBD1|NA|TRBJ1-1|TRBV5-1
CASSLGTGEGTEAFF
TGCGCCAGCAGCCTGGGGACAGGAGAAGGCACTGAAGCTTTCTTT
>NA|NA|TRBJ1-1|TRBV7-8
CASSFENTEAFF
TGTGCCAGCAGCTTCGAGAACACTGAAGCTTTCTTT
>TRBD2|NA|TRBJ2-6|TRBV6-5
CASSSGGSGANVLTF
TGTGCCAGCAGTTCCGGGGGGTCTGGGGCCAACGTCCTGACTTTC
>TRBD2|NA|TRBJ2-1|TRBV4-1
CASSQGQGSGSSSEQFF
TGCGCCAGCAGCCAAGGTCAGGGAAGCGGGAGTAGTAGTGAGCAGTTCTTC
>NA|NA|TRBJ1-1|TRBV7-9
CASSSEGPLNTEAFF
TGTGCCAGCAGCTCCGAGGGGCCCTTGAACACTGAAGCTTTCTTT
>NA|NA|TRBJ1-5|TRBV27
CASSPGSWGNQPQHF
TGTGCCAGCAGTCCCGGGTCTTGGGGCAATCAGCCCCAGCATTTT
>TRBD1|once|TRBJ1-5|TRBV19
CASRAPGTDQPQHF
TGTGCCAGTAGGGCCCCAGGGACAGATCAGCCCCAGCATTTT
>NA|NA|TRBJ1-3|TRBV6-5
CATATLGSGNTIYF
TGTGCAACAGCCACCCTGGGCTCTGGAAACACCATATATTTT
>NA|once|TRBJ2-5|TRBV27
CASSDSGWETQYF
TGTGCCAGCAGTGATTCGGGGTGGGAGACCCAGTACTTC
>TRBD1|NA|TRBJ1-1|TRBV20-1
CSASTARGPEAFF
TGCAGTGCTAGTACCGCCAGGGGGCCTGAAGCTTTCTTT
>NA|NA|TRBJ2-2|TRBV24-1
CATSLTGELFF
TGTGCCACCAGTCTTACCGGGGAGCTGTTTTTT
>TRBD1|once|TRBJ2-7|TRBV28
CASSLQGAKYF
TGTGCCAGCAGTCTACAGGGGGCGAAGTACTTC
>NA|once|TRBJ1-1|TRBV19
CASSYRQTNTEAFF
TGTGCCAGTAGTTATAGACAGACGAACACTGAAGCTTTCTTT